Listed below are T cell receptor beta chains from one sample, sequenced in a study of cytomegalovirus exposure and HLA in healthy donors. Clones were sequenced by immunoSEQ multiplex PCR, and TCRdb holds only the in-frame ones, with some missing. The sample lists approximately 130,000 clones, approximately 75% seen once, with around 4.2% in the top ten. The sample taken for sequencing was PBMCs. These receptors all come from a man aged 45-65 years in good health and CMV-seropositive. Both conserved end residues are part of each CDR3. The D gene is left open where the match is weak. Clone size, where shown, is once, few, many, or a class for clones that have expanded.

V	length	size	J	D	CDR3	DNA
TRBV2	17	-	TRBJ2-2	TRBD2	CASSAPVGAGDTGELFF	TGTGCCAGCAGCGCCCCAGTAGGGGCGGGGGACACCGGGGAGCTGTTTTTT
TRBV5-6	15	-	TRBJ2-1	TRBD2	CASSPVAGGPNEQFF	TGTGCCAGCAGTCCTGTAGCGGGAGGGCCTAATGAGCAGTTCTTC
TRBV6-6	16	-	TRBJ2-7	TRBD2	CASSLRGVREFYEQYF	TGTGCCAGCAGTCTACGGGGGGTGCGGGAGTTCTACGAGCAGTACTTC
TRBV6-1	13	-	TRBJ2-7	TRBD1	CASTRQGFYEQYF	TGTGCCAGCACTAGACAGGGGTTCTACGAGCAGTACTTC
TRBV15	15	-	TRBJ2-3	TRBD2	CATSPGGAGTDTQYF	TGTGCCACCAGCCCCGGGGGGGCCGGCACAGATACGCAGTATTTT
TRBV5-4	16	few	TRBJ2-2	TRBD1	CASSAGQGRNTGELFF	TGTGCCAGCAGCGCTGGACAGGGGCGGAACACCGGGGAGCTGTTTTTT
TRBV19	15	-	TRBJ2-2	TRBD2	CASSRLAGNTGELFF	TGTGCCAGTAGTCGCCTAGCGGGGAACACCGGGGAGCTGTTTTTT
TRBV7-9	16	-	TRBJ2-1	TRBD2	CASILGTSEIYNEQFF	TGTGCCAGCATCCTTGGGACTAGCGAGATCTACAATGAGCAGTTCTTC
TRBV6-6	13	-	TRBJ2-4	-	CASYQGGGGIQYF	TGTGCCAGTTACCAGGGTGGTGGTGGCATTCAGTACTTC
TRBV5-4	15	-	TRBJ1-5	-	CASSLGAQPDQPQHF	TGTGCCAGCAGCTTGGGGGCGCAGCCCGATCAGCCCCAGCATTTT
TRBV15	15	-	TRBJ1-4	-	CATSRGDMRNEKLFF	TGTGCCACCAGCAGGGGGGACATGAGGAATGAAAAACTGTTTTTT
TRBV6-1	15	-	TRBJ2-7	TRBD1	CASSNRQGGSYEQYF	TGTGCCAGCAGTAACCGACAGGGGGGATCCTACGAGCAGTACTTC
TRBV9	14	-	TRBJ1-5	TRBD1	CASSTSTGNQPQHF	TGTGCCAGCAGCACCTCGACAGGGAATCAGCCCCAGCATTTT
TRBV5-1	14	-	TRBJ1-1	-	CASSQRLMNTEAFF	TGCGCCAGCAGCCAGCGTTTGATGAACACTGAAGCTTTCTTT
TRBV25-1	13	once	TRBJ1-1	-	CASSARQVAEAFF	TGTGCCAGCAGTGCGCGACAGGTGGCTGAAGCTTTCTTT
TRBV4-1	16	-	TRBJ2-7	TRBD1	CASSPRTGGDSYEQYF	TGCGCCAGCAGCCCGAGGACAGGGGGGGACTCCTACGAGCAGTACTTC
TRBV5-6	12	-	TRBJ1-2	TRBD1	CASSVDRVGYTF	TGTGCCAGCAGCGTCGACAGGGTCGGCTACACCTTC
TRBV11-2	11	-	TRBJ2-1	-	CASRGGPEQFF	TGTGCCAGCCGCGGCGGGCCGGAGCAGTTCTTC
TRBV12-2	16	-	TRBJ1-2	-	CASRPRTGEAVEGYTF	TGTGCAAGTCGCCCCCGGACAGGTGAAGCGGTGGAAGGCTACACCTTC
TRBV7-2	15	once	TRBJ2-3	TRBD1	CASSLGQGAADTQYF	TGTGCCAGCAGCTTGGGACAGGGGGCCGCAGATACGCAGTATTTT
TRBV2	11	few	TRBJ1-1	-	CASSEEHEAFF	TGTGCCAGCAGTGAAGAACATGAAGCTTTCTTT
TRBV13	17	-	TRBJ2-4	TRBD1	CASSSNPGQGLEDIQYF	TGTGCCAGCAGCTCTAACCCGGGACAGGGATTGGAAGACATTCAGTACTTC
TRBV4-3	14	-	TRBJ1-1	-	CASSQEQGGTEAFF	TGCGCCAGCAGCCAAGAACAGGGCGGGACTGAAGCTTTCTTT
TRBV5-1	17	few	TRBJ1-3	TRBD1	CASSLGQGNRAGNTIYF	TGCGCCAGCAGCCTAGGACAGGGGAACAGAGCTGGAAACACCATATATTTT
TRBV2	13	-	TRBJ2-7	TRBD2	CASRGRESYEQYF	TGTGCCAGCAGGGGGAGGGAATCCTACGAGCAGTACTTC
TRBV7-9	12	few	TRBJ1-1	-	CSFVPGGTEAFF	TGTTCCTTCGTCCCGGGAGGCACTGAAGCTTTCTTT
TRBV18	15	once	TRBJ2-1	TRBD2	CASSLLAGEMDEQFF	TGTGCCAGCTCACTGCTAGCGGGAGAAATGGATGAGCAGTTCTTC
TRBV4-1	14	-	TRBJ1-2	-	CASSQEEREYGYTF	TGCGCCAGCAGCCAAGAGGAGAGAGAGTATGGCTACACCTTC
TRBV5-1	15	-	TRBJ2-3	-	CASSRGTPERDTQYF	TGCGCCAGCAGCCGGGGGACCCCGGAACGAGATACGCAGTATTTT
TRBV4-3	14	-	TRBJ2-7	TRBD2	CASSHLAGPYEQYF	TGCGCCAGCAGCCACCTAGCGGGACCCTACGAGCAGTACTTC
TRBV5-1	13	-	TRBJ1-2	-	CASSEAGRYGYTF	TGCGCCAGCAGCGAGGCGGGAAGGTATGGCTACACCTTC
TRBV7-6	17	-	TRBJ1-2	-	CASSLESGGLSNYGYTF	TGTGCCAGCAGCTTAGAGTCTGGGGGCCTCTCTAACTATGGCTACACCTTC
TRBV5-6	16	few	TRBJ2-1	TRBD2	CASSLGAGASYNEQFF	TGTGCCAGCAGCTTGGGGGCGGGAGCCTCCTACAATGAGCAGTTCTTC
TRBV7-2	14	few	TRBJ1-2	-	CASTTTAGRYGYTF	TGTGCCAGCACCACGACAGCAGGGCGCTATGGCTACACCTTC
TRBV6-1	12	-	TRBJ2-7	-	CASKPDGYEQYF	TGTGCCAGCAAGCCCGATGGCTACGAGCAGTACTTC
TRBV29-1	14	few	TRBJ2-2	-	CSANRGRGSGELFF	TGCAGCGCCAACAGGGGGAGGGGGTCCGGGGAGCTGTTTTTT
TRBV11-2	13	few	TRBJ1-1	-	CASSLVRETEAFF	TGTGCCAGCAGCTTAGTTAGGGAGACTGAAGCTTTCTTT
TRBV19	13	-	TRBJ2-7	-	CASSMRSGVEQYF	TGTGCCAGTAGTATGAGATCAGGGGTCGAGCAGTACTTC
TRBV6-6	14	-	TRBJ1-2	TRBD1	CASSYLTGGYGYTF	TGTGCCAGCAGTTACTTGACAGGGGGTTATGGCTACACCTTC
TRBV2	16	-	TRBJ2-2	TRBD2	CASSLRSGKNTGELFF	TGTGCCAGCAGTTTACGGAGCGGGAAGAACACCGGGGAGCTGTTTTTT
TRBV5-4	15	few	TRBJ1-1	-	CASSLERAMNTEAFF	TGTGCCAGCAGCTTGGAGAGGGCAATGAACACTGAAGCTTTCTTT
TRBV29-1	11	few	TRBJ2-1	-	CSALPGVEQFF	TGCAGCGCTTTACCGGGAGTTGAGCAGTTCTTC
TRBV19	16	-	TRBJ1-5	-	CASSLRRSEAYQPQHF	TGTGCCAGTAGTTTACGCCGGTCCGAGGCCTATCAGCCCCAGCATTTT
TRBV19	16	few	TRBJ1-4	TRBD1	CASSIARDSRNEKLFF	TGTGCCAGTAGTATCGCGCGGGACAGCCGTAATGAAAAACTGTTTTTT
TRBV9	18	-	TRBJ2-3	TRBD2	CASSVDPVGAGGPDTQYF	TGTGCCAGCAGCGTAGATCCAGTGGGGGCGGGAGGGCCAGATACGCAGTATTTT
TRBV7-6	16	-	TRBJ2-2	TRBD1	CASSLGTGGVTGELFF	TGTGCCAGCAGCTTAGGGACAGGGGGCGTCACCGGGGAGCTGTTTTTT
TRBV6-5	16	-	TRBJ1-6	-	CASSSGRGWVDSPLHF	TGTGCCAGCAGTTCCGGACGGGGATGGGTAGATTCACCCCTCCACTTT
TRBV6-5	15	-	TRBJ2-1	TRBD1	CASSYSDRGRGEQFF	TGTGCCAGCAGTTACTCGGACAGGGGGCGCGGTGAGCAGTTCTTC
TRBV5-6	15	-	TRBJ1-2	-	CASSLGQVGSYGYTF	TGTGCCAGCAGCTTGGGACAGGTCGGTTCCTATGGCTACACCTTC
TRBV11-3	16	-	TRBJ2-6	TRBD1	CASSSWTGSGANVLTF	TGTGCCAGCAGCTCGTGGACAGGGTCTGGGGCCAACGTCCTGACTTTC
TRBV9	14	-	TRBJ1-1	-	CASSVARGSTEAFF	TGTGCCAGCAGCGTAGCACGGGGGAGCACTGAAGCTTTCTTT